This T cell receptor (beta chain) was captured in a study of cytomegalovirus exposure and HLA in healthy donors. The primer mix had 60 Vbeta and 13 Jbeta primers. This table comes from immunoSEQ multiplex PCR, and its TCRdb copy is limited to in-frame clones, with some not included. Here the sample table reports around 140,000 clones. V was cut by 6 bases and J by 6 bases, with 17 bases left in between. The CDR3 length is 15 residues. The germline CDR1 and CDR2 sequences are SEHNR and FQNEAQ (reference sequence). Overall study results and limits: TCR beta V- and J-gene trimming was later associated with a missense DCLRE1C variant.

As concerns this clone: Its antigen is unknown.

V is TRBV7-9 and J is TRBJ2-2, with TRBD1 as a possible D gene (6 bases). Sequencing was performed on PBMCs. This clonotype was obtained from a woman between 40 and 50 years old in good health and CMV-seronegative. CDR3 protein: CASSGGSWGAGELFF. The CDR3, as DNA: TGTGCCAGCAGTGGGGGCTCCTGGGGTGCCGGGGAGCTGTTTTTT.